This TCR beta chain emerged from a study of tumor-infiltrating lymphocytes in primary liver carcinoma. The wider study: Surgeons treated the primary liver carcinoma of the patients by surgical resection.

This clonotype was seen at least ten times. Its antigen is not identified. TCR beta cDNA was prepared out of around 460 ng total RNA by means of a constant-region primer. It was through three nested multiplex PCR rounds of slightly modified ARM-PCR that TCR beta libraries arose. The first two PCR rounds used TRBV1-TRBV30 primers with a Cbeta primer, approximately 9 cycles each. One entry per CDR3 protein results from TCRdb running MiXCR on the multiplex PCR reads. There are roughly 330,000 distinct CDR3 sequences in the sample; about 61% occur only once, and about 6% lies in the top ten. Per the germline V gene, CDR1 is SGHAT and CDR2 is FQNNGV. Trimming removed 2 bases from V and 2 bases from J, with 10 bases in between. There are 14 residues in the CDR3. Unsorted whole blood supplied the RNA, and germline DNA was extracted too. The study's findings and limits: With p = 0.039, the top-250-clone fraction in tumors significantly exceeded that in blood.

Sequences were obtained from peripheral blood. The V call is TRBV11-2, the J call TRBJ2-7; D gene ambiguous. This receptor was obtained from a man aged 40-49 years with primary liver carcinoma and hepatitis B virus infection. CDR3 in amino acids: CASSLNSSPYEQYF. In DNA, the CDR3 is TGTGCCAGCAGCTTAAACAGCTCCCCCTACGAGCAGTACTTC.